This is a list of T cell receptor beta chains from one sample in a study of cytomegalovirus exposure and HLA in healthy donors. The data were produced by immunoSEQ multiplex PCR, yet TCRdb's version contains in-frame clones alone and is incomplete. In the table there are more than 150,000 clones, over 75% of which are singletons. The sequencing sample was made of PBMCs. These receptors all come from a middle-aged man in good health and CMV-seropositive. Each CDR3 is given with its conserved first and last residue. A D gene is named only where the DNA matches it firmly. Clone sizes are given selectively: once, few, many, or a class where the clone is expanded.

clone size,V gene,J gene,D gene,CDR3 DNA,CDR3 protein
once,TRBV4-3,TRBJ1-5,TRBD1,TGCGCCAGCAGCCAAGGGCAGGGGGTAGGACAGCCCCAGCATTTT,CASSQGQGVGQPQHF
once,TRBV28,TRBJ2-5,TRBD2,TGTGCCAGTGGATCGGGGGGGGCGGGGGGTCAGGGGACCCAGTACTTC,CASGSGGAGGQGTQYF
.,TRBV6-6,TRBJ2-7,TRBD2,TGTGCCAGCCAACGAGGCGGGGGGGCCTACGAGCAGTACTTC,CASQRGGGAYEQYF
.,TRBV19,TRBJ2-7,.,TGTGCCAGTAGTATAACCCCGCGTGGGGGGTTTTACGAGCAGTACTTC,CASSITPRGGFYEQYF
.,TRBV6-4,TRBJ2-3,.,TGTGCCAGGAACCGGGACATTCGTTCAGATACGCAGTATTTT,CARNRDIRSDTQYF
.,TRBV19,TRBJ1-3,TRBD1,TGTGCCAGTAGGCCCCGACAGGGAAGCTCTGGAAACACCATATATTTT,CASRPRQGSSGNTIYF
.,TRBV6-5,TRBJ1-1,.,TGTGCCAGTAGTAAGGGGGTCCACACTGAAGCTTTCTTT,CASSKGVHTEAFF
.,TRBV6-6,TRBJ2-7,TRBD1,TGTGCCAGCAGTTACTCGCCCGGGACAGGGGGCGAGCAGTACTTC,CASSYSPGTGGEQYF
.,TRBV6-5,TRBJ2-2,TRBD2,TGTGCCAGCATGCTAGCGGGGTCGAACACCGGGGAGCTGTTTTTT,CASMLAGSNTGELFF
.,TRBV7-9,TRBJ2-4,TRBD2,TGTGCCAGCAGCTCTGGGACGGCTCCTAGCGGGGGGACGTACATTCAGTACTTC,CASSSGTAPSGGTYIQYF
.,TRBV2,TRBJ1-1,TRBD1,TGTGCCAGCATGAGACCAGGGGGCGAATTGTCCGCTTTCTTT,CASMRPGGELSAFF
.,TRBV30,TRBJ2-7,.,TGTGCCTGGAGTGTACGAGACGAGCAGTACTTC,CAWSVRDEQYF